What follows are 20 T cell receptor beta chains derived from one specimen sequenced in a study of cytomegalovirus exposure and HLA in healthy donors. The primer mix had 60 Vbeta and 13 Jbeta primers. The protocol was immunoSEQ multiplex PCR, while the TCRdb copy is restricted to in-frame clones and leaves out a portion. The sample lists some 220,000 clones, about 89% occurring once. The source material was PBMCs. Every receptor here comes from a woman aged 18-29 years in good health and CMV-seronegative.

J is TRBJ2-7 and V is TRBV7-2; 7 nucleotides align to TRBD1. Germline CDR1 and CDR2: SGHTA and FQGNSA. Trimming took 7 bases from V and 0 from J; bases not matched to a gene: 9. This CDR3 is 15 amino acids long. The CDR3 sequence: CASNTLAGGSYEQYF. The CDR3 DNA is TGTGCCAGCAACACCCTTGCAGGGGGCTCCTACGAGCAGTACTTC.

DNA for the CDR3: TGCGCCAGCAGTGGGGTTCGAGGAATGAACACCGGGGAGCTGTTTTTT. This encodes CASSGVRGMNTGELFF. V is TRBV10-1 and J is TRBJ2-2; no clear D gene. The CDR3 contains 16 residues. V was clipped by 4 bases and J by 1 base, with 13 bases between them. Germline V gene lookup returns CDR1 WNHNN and CDR2 SYGVQD (reference sequence).

The chain uses TRBV5-1 and TRBJ2-2; the match to TRBD2 covers 7 bases. The CDR3 contains 15 residues. The V segment lost 3 bases and the J segment 4 bases; nucleotides outside the gene matches: 6. Per germline, CDR1 SGHRS and CDR2 YFSETQ. The CDR3 loop reads CASSWGLRGTGELFF. As DNA, the CDR3 is TGCGCCAGCAGCTGGGGACTACGCGGCACCGGGGAGCTGTTTTTT.

Only a few counts were recorded for this clone. The chain links TRBV25-1 to TRBJ2-3, with D possibly matching TRBD1 (6 bases). CDR3 size: 14 residues. Per germline, CDR1 MGHDK and CDR2 SYGVNS. The V end was cut by 5 bases, the J end by 7 bases, with 16 bases between. In nucleotides, the CDR3 is TGTGCCAGCAGTCTCCCGGACAGCGCTAATACGCAGTATTTT. It is translated as CASSLPDSANTQYF.

This chain uses TRBV5-4 with TRBJ2-7, with 8 positions matching TRBD2. V lost 2 bases to trimming and J lost 5 bases; unmatched junction nucleotides: 6. The CDR3 is 14 residues long. Per germline, CDR1 SGHNT and CDR2 YYREEE (reference sequence). The CDR3 loop is CASSFGGVMDEQYF. The CDR3 DNA reads TGTGCCAGCAGCTTCGGGGGGGTCATGGACGAGCAGTACTTC.

The gene calls are TRBV27 and TRBJ2-4; TRBD2 aligns across 7 bases. The CDR3 runs to 14 residues. Germline-derived CDR1 and CDR2 are MNHEY and SMNVEV (reference sequence). V was clipped by 3 bases and J by 7 bases; unmatched bases: 6. CDR3 nucleotide sequence: TGTGCCAGCAGTTTTGGGGGGGGAAGGAACATTCAGTACTTC. It codes for CASSFGGGRNIQYF.

This sequence joins TRBV7-9 and TRBJ1-1, with no clear D. Germline V gene data show CDR1 as SEHNR and CDR2 as FQNEAQ (reference sequence). This CDR3 has 16 residues. V lost 0 bases, J lost 0 bases, and 11 bases lay in between. CDR3 bases: TGTGCCAGCAGCTTAGCGTGGGCGCGGGTGAACACTGAAGCTTTCTTT. Protein sequence: CASSLAWARVNTEAFF. Complete variable domain (other parts from reference TRBV7-9 and TRBJ1-1): DTGVSQNPRHKITKRGQNVTFRCDPISEHNRLYWYRQTLGQGPEFLTYFQNEAQLEKSRLLSDRFSAERPKGSFSTLEIQRTEQGDSAMYLCASSLAWARVNTEAFFGQGTRLTVV.

This chain links TRBV7-2 with TRBJ1-1; perhaps TRBD1 as D (6 bases). Looked up from germline, CDR1 is SGHTA and CDR2 is FQGNSA. CDR3 length: 14 residues. V lost 5 bases and J 6 bases, leaving 16 bases between the germline ends. CDR3 nucleotide sequence: TGTGCCAGCAGCGAGGACAGTAGACCCCCTGAAGCTTTCTTT. The encoded protein is CASSEDSRPPEAFF.

The table lists this clone with a count of one. CDR3 sequence (DNA): TGTGCCAGCAGCTCTTCGGGACTAGCGGGAGTGGCAGATACGCAGTATTTT. It specifies CASSSSGLAGVADTQYF. The V gene is TRBV7-3, the J gene TRBJ2-3; 14 bases are a match to TRBD2. With V trimmed by 4 bases and J by 4 bases, 7 bases remained unmatched. The CDR3 covers 17 residues. Germline V gene sequence: CDR1 SGHTA, CDR2 FQGTGA. The variable domain in full, completed from reference TRBV7-3 and TRBJ2-3, reads GAGVSQTPSNKVTEKGKYVELRCDPISGHTALYWYRQSLGQGPEFLIYFQGTGAADDSGLPNDRFFAVRPEGSVSTLKIQRTERGDSAVYLCASSSSGLAGVADTQYFGPGTRLTVL.

V is TRBV6-5 and J is TRBJ1-1; 8 bases fit TRBD1. Unmatched junction bases numbered 0, after V lost 2 bases and J lost 1 base. The CDR3 runs to 14 residues. Germline CDR1 and CDR2: MNHEY and SVGAGI. For the CDR3, the DNA is TGTGCCAGCAGTTACGGACAGGGGAACACTGAAGCTTTCTTT. Its translation: CASSYGQGNTEAFF.

The V call is TRBV27, the J call TRBJ1-2; D is unresolved. V gave up 1 base and J gave up 0 bases, with 15 bases separating them. The CDR3 has 17 amino acids. Per germline, CDR1 MNHEY and CDR2 SMNVEV (reference sequence). DNA of the CDR3: TGTGCCAGCAGTTTATACGCGGGCGGCAGCTCTAACTATGGCTACACCTTC. As protein: CASSLYAGGSSNYGYTF.

The chain links TRBV18 to TRBJ1-3; D perhaps matches TRBD1 (5 bases). This CDR3 contains 17 residues. The germline gives CDR1 KGHSH, CDR2 LQKENI. Between the trimmed V and J ends, which lost 3 bases and 1 base, there was a span of 16 bases. CDR3 DNA: TGTGCCAGCTCACCCAAAACCGGTGCAGGGTCTGGAAACACCATATATTTT. Amino acid sequence: CASSPKTGAGSGNTIYF.

V gene TRBV7-8 combines with J gene TRBJ1-2; 7 bases match TRBD1. Germline V gene sequence: CDR1 SGHVS, CDR2 FQNEAQ. This CDR3 spans 14 amino acids. With V trimmed by 3 bases and J by 4 bases, 5 bases remained unmatched. CDR3 region: CASSLTTGPYGYTF. For the CDR3, the DNA is TGTGCCAGCAGCTTGACGACAGGGCCCTATGGCTACACCTTC.

The V gene is TRBV5-1, the J gene TRBJ1-2; D gene uncertain. The CDR3 runs to 16 residues. Germline assignment: CDR1 SGHRS and CDR2 YFSETQ. The germline V and J ends were trimmed by 4 bases and 2 bases, with 18 bases remaining between them. The CDR3 sequence is CASSPQRLTDNYGYTF. The DNA for the CDR3 is TGCGCCAGCAGCCCGCAGAGGTTGACCGACAACTATGGCTACACCTTC.

This chain uses TRBV2 with TRBJ1-2; 7 positions match TRBD1. CDR3 size: 13 residues. CDR1 and CDR2 (germline): SNHLY, FYNNEI. J gave up 7 bases and V 7 bases, and 9 bases lay outside the gene matches. The CDR3 spells CASTLDRAPGYTF. CDR3 coding DNA: TGTGCCAGCACTCTCGACAGGGCCCCTGGCTACACCTTC.

This chain links TRBV5-6 with TRBJ1-4, with TRBD1 identical over 9 bases. The V segment lost 5 bases and the J segment 8 bases; nucleotides outside the gene matches: 4. This CDR3 region has 13 residues. Germline V lookup: CDR1 SGHDT, CDR2 YYEEEE. The CDR3 nucleotides are TGTGCCAGCAGACAAGGGACAGGGGAAAAACTGTTTTTT. Residues: CASRQGTGEKLFF. Variable domain in full (rest from reference TRBV5-6 and TRBJ1-4): DAGVTQSPTHLIKTRGQQVTLRCSPKSGHDTVSWYQQALGQGPQFIFQYYEEEERQRGNFPDRFSGHQFPNYSSELNVNALLLGDSALYLCASRQGTGEKLFFGSGTQLSVL.

The rearrangement uses TRBV4-2 and TRBJ2-1; 7 bases are shared with TRBD2. Per germline, CDR1 LGHNA and CDR2 YNFKEQ. The CDR3 spans 14 residues. After removal of 4 bases from V and 10 bases from J, the junction contained 10 bases not matched to a gene. CDR3 protein: CASSPSGLVSEQFF. The CDR3 DNA reads as TGTGCCAGCAGCCCGTCAGGACTAGTCAGCGAGCAGTTCTTC.

This clone occurred a few times. V is TRBV6-1 and J is TRBJ1-1; 9 bases are shared with TRBD1. The CDR3 length is 17 residues. Germline values: CDR1 MNHNS, CDR2 SASEGT. After removal of 2 bases from V and 2 bases from J, the junction contained 9 bases not matched to a gene. CDR3 in amino acids: CASSERGQGRGNTEAFF. The CDR3 nucleotides read TGTGCCAGCAGTGAAAGAGGACAGGGGAGAGGTAACACTGAAGCTTTCTTT.

The rearrangement links TRBV5-4 to TRBJ2-2; D is undetermined. V lost 3 bases to trimming and J lost 4 bases, with 13 bases between them. Germline assignment: CDR1 SGHNT and CDR2 YYREEE (reference sequence). This CDR3 region has 15 residues. CDR3 bases: TGTGCCAGCAGCTGGGCAGCATTCGGCACCGGGGAGCTGTTTTTT. It encodes CASSWAAFGTGELFF.

This chain uses TRBV9 with TRBJ2-1, with D perhaps TRBD2 (6 bases). The CDR3 has 12 amino acids. Trimming pared 7 bases from V and 5 bases from J, leaving 10 bases between. From germline, CDR1 is SGDLS and CDR2 YYNGEE. For the CDR3, the DNA is TGTGCCAGCGGGACTCAACACAATGAGCAGTTCTTC. Residues: CASGTQHNEQFF.